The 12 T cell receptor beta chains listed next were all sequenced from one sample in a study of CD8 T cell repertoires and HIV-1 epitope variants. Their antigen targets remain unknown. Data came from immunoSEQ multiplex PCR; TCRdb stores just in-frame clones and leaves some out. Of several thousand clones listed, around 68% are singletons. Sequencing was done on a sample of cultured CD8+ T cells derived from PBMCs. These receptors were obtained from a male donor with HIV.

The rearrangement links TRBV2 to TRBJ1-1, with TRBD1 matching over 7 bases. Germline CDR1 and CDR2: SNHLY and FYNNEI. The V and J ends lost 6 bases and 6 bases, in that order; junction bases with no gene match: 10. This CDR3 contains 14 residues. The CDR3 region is CASSHGQVLAEAFF. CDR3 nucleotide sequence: TGTGCCAGCAGCCACGGACAGGTCTTAGCTGAAGCTTTCTTT.

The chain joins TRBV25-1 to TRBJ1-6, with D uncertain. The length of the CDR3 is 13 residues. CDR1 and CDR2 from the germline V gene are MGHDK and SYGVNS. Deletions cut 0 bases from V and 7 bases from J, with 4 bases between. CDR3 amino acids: CASSEYVNSPLHF. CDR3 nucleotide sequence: TGTGCCAGCAGTGAATATGTCAATTCACCCCTCCACTTT.

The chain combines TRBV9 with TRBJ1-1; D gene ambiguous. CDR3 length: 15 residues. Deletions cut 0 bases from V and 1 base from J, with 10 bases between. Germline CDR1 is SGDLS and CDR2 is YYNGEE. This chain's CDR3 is CASSVVPGGNTEAFF. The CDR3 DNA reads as TGTGCCAGCAGCGTAGTTCCGGGAGGGAACACTGAAGCTTTCTTT.

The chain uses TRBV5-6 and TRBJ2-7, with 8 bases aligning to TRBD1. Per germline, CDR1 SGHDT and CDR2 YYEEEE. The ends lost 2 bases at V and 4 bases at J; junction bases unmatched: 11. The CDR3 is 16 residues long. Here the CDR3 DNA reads TGTGCCAGCAGCTTCGGAGATGACAGGGGTTATTACGAGCAGTACTTC. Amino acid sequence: CASSFGDDRGYYEQYF.

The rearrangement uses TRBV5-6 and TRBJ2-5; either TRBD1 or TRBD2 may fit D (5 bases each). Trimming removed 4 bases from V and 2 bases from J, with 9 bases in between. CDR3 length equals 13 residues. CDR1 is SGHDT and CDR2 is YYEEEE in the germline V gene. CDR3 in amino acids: CASSTGGQETQYF. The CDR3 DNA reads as TGTGCCAGCAGCACTGGGGGTCAAGAGACCCAGTACTTC.

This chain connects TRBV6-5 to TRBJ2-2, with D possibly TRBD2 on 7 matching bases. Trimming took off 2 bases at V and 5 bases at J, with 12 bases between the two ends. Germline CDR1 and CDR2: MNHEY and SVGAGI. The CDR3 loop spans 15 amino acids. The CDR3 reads CASSYGRGGTGELFF. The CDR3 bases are TGTGCCAGCAGTTACGGTAGGGGGGGAACCGGGGAGCTGTTTTTT.

The CDR3 region has the DNA TGTGCCAGCAGTCCGTCGGGACTAGCGGGCTCCTACGAGCAGTACTTC. Its protein is CASSPSGLAGSYEQYF. The chain joins TRBV27 to TRBJ2-7, with 12 bases fitting TRBD2. Per germline, CDR1 MNHEY and CDR2 SMNVEV (reference sequence). This CDR3 spans 16 amino acids. V lost 5 bases, J lost 0 bases, and 5 bases stayed unmatched.

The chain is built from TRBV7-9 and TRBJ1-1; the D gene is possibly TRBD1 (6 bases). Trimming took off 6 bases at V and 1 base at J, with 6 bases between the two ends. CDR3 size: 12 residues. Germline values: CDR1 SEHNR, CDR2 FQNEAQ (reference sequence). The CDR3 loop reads CASRTGNTEAFF. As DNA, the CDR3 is TGTGCCAGCAGGACAGGGAACACTGAAGCTTTCTTT.

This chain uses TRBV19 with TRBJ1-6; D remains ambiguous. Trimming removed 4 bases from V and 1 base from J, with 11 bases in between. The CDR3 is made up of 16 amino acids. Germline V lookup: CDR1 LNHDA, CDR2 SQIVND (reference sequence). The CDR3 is CASSKVRASYNSPLHF. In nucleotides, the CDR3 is TGTGCCAGTAGTAAGGTCCGGGCGTCCTATAATTCACCCCTCCACTTT.

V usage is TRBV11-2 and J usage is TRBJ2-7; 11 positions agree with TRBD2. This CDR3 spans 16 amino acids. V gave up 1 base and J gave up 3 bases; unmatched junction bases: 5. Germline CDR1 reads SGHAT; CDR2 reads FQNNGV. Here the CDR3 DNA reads TGTGCCAGCAGCTTAGCCTCGGGACTAGCGGTCTACGAGCAGTACTTC. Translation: CASSLASGLAVYEQYF. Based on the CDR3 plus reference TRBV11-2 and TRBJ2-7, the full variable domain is EAGVAQSPRYKIIEKRQSVAFWCNPISGHATLYWYQQILGQGPKLLIQFQNNGVVDDSQLPKDRFSAERLKGVDSTLKIQPAKLEDSAVYLCASSLASGLAVYEQYFGPGTRLTVT.

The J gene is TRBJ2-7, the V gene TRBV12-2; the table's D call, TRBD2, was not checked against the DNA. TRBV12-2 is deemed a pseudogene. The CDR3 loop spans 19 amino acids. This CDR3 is CASRPLGTSGKMSSYEQYF. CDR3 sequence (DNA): TGTGCAAGTCGCCCCCTCGGGACTAGCGGCAAGATGAGCTCCTACGAGCAGTACTTC.

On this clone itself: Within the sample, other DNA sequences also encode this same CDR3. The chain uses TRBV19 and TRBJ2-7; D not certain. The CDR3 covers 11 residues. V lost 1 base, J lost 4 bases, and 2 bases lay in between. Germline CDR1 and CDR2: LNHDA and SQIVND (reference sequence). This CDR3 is CASSIGYEQYF. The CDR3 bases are TGTGCCAGTAGTATAGGTTACGAGCAGTACTTC.